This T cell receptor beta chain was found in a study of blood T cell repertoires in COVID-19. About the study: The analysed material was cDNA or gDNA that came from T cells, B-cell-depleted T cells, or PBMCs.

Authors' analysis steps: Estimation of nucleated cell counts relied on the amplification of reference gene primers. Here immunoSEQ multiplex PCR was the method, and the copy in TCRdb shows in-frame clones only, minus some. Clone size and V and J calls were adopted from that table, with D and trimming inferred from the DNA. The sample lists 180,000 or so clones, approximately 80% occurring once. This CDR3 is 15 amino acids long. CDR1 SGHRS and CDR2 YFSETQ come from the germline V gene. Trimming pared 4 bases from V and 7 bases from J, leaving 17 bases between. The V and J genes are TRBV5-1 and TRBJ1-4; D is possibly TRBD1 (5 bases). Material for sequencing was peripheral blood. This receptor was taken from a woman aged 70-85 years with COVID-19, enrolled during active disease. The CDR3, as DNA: TGCGCCAGCAGCACGATGGGGGGAGCGGGTGAAAAACTGTTTTTT. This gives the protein CASSTMGGAGEKLFF.